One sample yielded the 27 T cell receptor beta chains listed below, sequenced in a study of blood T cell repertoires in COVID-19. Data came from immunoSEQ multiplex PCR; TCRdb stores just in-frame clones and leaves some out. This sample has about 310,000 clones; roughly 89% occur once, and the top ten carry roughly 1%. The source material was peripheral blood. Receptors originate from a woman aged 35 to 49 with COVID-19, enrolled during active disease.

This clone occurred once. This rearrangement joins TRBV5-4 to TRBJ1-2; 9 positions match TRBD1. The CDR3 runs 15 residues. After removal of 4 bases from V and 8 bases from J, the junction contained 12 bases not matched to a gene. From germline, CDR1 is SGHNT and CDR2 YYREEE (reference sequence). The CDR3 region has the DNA TGTGCCAGCAGCGGAGGGGACAGGGCTATCTGGGGCTACACCTTC. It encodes CASSGGDRAIWGYTF.

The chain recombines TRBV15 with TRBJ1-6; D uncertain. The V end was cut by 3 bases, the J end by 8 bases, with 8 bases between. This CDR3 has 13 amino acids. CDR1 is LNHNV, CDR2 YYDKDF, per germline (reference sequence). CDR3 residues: CATSRALDSPLHF. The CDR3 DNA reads TGTGCCACCAGCAGGGCCCTAGATTCACCCCTCCACTTT. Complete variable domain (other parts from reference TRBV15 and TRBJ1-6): DAMVIQNPRYQVTQFGKPVTLSCSQTLNHNVMYWYQQKSSQAPKLLFHYYDKDFNNEADTPDNFQSRRPNTSFCFLDIRSPGLGDTAMYLCATSRALDSPLHFGNGTRLTVT.

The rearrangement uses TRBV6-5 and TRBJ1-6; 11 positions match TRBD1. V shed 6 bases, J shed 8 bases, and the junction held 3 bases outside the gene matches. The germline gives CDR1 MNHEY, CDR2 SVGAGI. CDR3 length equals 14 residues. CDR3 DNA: TGTGCCAGCAGGCCGGGACAGGGGGATTCACCCCTCCACTTT. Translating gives CASRPGQGDSPLHF.

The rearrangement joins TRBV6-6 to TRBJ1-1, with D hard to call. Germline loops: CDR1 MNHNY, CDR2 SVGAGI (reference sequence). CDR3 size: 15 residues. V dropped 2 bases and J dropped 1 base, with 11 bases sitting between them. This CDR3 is CASSYKRAPNTEAFF. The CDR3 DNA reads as TGTGCCAGCAGTTACAAGAGGGCTCCGAACACTGAAGCTTTCTTT.

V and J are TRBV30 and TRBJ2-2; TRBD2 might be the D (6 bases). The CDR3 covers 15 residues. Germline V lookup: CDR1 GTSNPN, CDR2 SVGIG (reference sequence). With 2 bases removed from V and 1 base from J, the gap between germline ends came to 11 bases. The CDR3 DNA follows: TGTGCCTGGAGTAAGGGACTCAGGAACACCGGGGAGCTGTTTTTT. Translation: CAWSKGLRNTGELFF.

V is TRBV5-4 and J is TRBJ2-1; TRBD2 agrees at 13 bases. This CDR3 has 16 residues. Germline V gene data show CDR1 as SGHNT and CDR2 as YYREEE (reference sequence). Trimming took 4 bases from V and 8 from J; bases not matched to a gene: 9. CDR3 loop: CASSEQGLAGLDEQFF. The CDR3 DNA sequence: TGTGCCAGCAGCGAACAGGGACTAGCGGGACTGGATGAGCAGTTCTTC.

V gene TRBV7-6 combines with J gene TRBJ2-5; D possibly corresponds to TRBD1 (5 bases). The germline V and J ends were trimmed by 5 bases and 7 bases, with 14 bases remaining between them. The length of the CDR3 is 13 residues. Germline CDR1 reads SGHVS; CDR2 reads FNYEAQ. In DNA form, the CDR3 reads TGTGCCAGCAGCCTAGATCCCCAGGGGACCCAGTACTTC. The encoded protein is CASSLDPQGTQYF.

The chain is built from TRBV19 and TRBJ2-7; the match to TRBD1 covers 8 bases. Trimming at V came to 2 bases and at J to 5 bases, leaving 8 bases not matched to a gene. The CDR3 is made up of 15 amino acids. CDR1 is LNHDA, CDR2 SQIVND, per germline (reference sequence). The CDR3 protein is CASSINDRGIDEQYF. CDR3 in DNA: TGTGCCAGTAGTATAAACGACAGGGGAATAGACGAGCAGTACTTC. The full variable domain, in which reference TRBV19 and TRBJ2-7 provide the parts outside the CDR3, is DGGITQSPKYLFRKEGQNVTLSCEQNLNHDAMYWYRQDPGQGLRLIYYSQIVNDFQKGDIAEGYSVSREKKESFPLTVTSAQKNPTAFYLCASSINDRGIDEQYFGPGTRLTVT.

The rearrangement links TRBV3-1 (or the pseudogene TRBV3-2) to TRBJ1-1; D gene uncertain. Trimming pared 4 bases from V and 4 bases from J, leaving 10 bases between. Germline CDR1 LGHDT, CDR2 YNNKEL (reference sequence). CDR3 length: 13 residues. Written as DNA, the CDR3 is TGTGCCAGCAGCCCGACGGGTATCACTGAAGCTTTCTTT. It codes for CASSPTGITEAFF.

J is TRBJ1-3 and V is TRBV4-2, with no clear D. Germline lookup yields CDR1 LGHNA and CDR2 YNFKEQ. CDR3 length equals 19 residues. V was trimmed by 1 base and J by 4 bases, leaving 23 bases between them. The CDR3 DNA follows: TGTGCCAGCAGCCAAGTTGGGTGGAAAGGGAGGACCTCGGGAAACACCATATATTTT. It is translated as CASSQVGWKGRTSGNTIYF.

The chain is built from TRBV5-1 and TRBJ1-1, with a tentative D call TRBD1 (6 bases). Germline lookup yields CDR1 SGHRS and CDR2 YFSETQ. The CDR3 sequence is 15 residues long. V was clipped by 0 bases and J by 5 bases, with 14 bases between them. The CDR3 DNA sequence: TGCGCCAGCAGCTTGGGTACGGGGGGCAAGACTGAAGCTTTCTTT. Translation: CASSLGTGGKTEAFF.

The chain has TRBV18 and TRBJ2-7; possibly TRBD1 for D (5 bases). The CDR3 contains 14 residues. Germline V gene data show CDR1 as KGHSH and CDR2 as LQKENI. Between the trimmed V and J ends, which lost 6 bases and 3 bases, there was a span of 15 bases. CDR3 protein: CASSPPTVVYEQYF. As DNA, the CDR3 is TGTGCCAGCTCTCCCCCGACAGTCGTCTACGAGCAGTACTTC.

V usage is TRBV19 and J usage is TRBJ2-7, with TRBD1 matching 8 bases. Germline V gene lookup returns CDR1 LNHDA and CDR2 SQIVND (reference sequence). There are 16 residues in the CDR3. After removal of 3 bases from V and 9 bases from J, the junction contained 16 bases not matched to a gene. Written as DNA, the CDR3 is TGTGCCAGTAGTATGGTTGGGACAGGAGCTACGATGGGGCAGTACTTC. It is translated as CASSMVGTGATMGQYF.

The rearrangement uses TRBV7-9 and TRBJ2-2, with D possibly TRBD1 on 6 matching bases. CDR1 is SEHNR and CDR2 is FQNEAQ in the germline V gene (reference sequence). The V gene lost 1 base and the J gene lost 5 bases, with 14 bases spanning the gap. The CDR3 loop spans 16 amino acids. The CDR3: CASSLEAGVSTGELFF. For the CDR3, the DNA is TGTGCCAGCAGCTTAGAGGCAGGGGTGTCGACCGGGGAGCTGTTTTTT.

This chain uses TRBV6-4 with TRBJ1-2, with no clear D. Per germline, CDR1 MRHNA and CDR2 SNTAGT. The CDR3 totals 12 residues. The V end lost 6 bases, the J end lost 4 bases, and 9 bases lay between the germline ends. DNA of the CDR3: TGTGCCAGCAGCCAACCGGGCTATGGCTACACCTTC. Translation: CASSQPGYGYTF.

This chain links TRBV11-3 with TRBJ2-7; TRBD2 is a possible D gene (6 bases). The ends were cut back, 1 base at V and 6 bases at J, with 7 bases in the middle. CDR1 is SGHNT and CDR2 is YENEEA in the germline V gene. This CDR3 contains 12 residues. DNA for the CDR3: TGTGCCAGCAGCTTAGTCGGGGGCGAGCAGTACTTC. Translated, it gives CASSLVGGEQYF.

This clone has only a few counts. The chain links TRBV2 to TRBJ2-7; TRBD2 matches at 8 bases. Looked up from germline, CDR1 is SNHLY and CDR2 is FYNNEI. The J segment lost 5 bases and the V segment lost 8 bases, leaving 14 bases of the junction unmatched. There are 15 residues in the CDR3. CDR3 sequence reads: CASEKSAGLVNEQYF. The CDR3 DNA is TGTGCCAGCGAAAAAAGTGCGGGACTAGTAAACGAGCAGTACTTC.

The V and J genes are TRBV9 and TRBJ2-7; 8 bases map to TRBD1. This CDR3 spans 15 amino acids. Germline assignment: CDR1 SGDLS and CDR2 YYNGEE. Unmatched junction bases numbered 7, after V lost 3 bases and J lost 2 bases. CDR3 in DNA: TGTGCCAGCAGCGACGGGACAGGTCCGCCCTACGAGCAGTACTTC. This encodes CASSDGTGPPYEQYF.

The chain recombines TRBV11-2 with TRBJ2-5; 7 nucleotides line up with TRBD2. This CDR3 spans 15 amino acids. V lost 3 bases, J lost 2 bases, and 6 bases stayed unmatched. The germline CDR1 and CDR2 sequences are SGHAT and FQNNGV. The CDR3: CASSFPGTKQETQYF. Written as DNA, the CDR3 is TGTGCCAGCAGCTTTCCCGGGACTAAACAAGAGACCCAGTACTTC. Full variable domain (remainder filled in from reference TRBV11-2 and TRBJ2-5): EAGVAQSPRYKIIEKRQSVAFWCNPISGHATLYWYQQILGQGPKLLIQFQNNGVVDDSQLPKDRFSAERLKGVDSTLKIQPAKLEDSAVYLCASSFPGTKQETQYFGPGTRLLVL.

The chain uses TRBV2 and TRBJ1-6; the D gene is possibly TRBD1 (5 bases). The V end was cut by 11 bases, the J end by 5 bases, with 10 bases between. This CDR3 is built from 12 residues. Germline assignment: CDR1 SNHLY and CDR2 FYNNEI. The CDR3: CASGGDNSPLHF. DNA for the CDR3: TGTGCCTCAGGAGGGGATAATTCACCCCTCCACTTT.

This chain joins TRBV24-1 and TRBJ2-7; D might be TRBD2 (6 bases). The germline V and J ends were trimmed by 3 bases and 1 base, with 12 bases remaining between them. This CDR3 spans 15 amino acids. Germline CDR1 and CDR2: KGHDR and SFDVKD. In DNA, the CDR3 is TGTGCCACCAGTGATCCACGTGGGGGGTCCTACGAGCAGTACTTC. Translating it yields CATSDPRGGSYEQYF.

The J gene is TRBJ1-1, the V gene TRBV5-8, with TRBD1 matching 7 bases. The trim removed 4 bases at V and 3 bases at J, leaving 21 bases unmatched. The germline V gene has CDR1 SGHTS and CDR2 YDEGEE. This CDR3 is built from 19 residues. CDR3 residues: CASSPDKGRGWTGDTEAFF. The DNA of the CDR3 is TGTGCCAGCAGCCCCGATAAGGGCAGGGGGTGGACCGGGGACACTGAAGCTTTCTTT.

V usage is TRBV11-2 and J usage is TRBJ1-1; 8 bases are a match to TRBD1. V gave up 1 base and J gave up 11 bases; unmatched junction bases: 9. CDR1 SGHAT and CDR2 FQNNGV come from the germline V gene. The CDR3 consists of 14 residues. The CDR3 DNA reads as TGTGCCAGCAGCTTAGTTCGACAGGGGTTTAGGGCTTTCTTT. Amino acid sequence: CASSLVRQGFRAFF.

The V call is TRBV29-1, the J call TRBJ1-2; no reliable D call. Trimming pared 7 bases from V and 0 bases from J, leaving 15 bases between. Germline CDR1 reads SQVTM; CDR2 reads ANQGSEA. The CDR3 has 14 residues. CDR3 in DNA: TGCAGCGCCCTCTCCGCGGGGTCTAACTATGGCTACACCTTC. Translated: CSALSAGSNYGYTF.

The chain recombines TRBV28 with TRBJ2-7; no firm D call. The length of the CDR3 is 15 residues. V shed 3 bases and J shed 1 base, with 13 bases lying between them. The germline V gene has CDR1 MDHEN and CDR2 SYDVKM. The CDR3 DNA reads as TGTGCCAGCAGTTTTTGGGCTACAACATCCTACGAGCAGTACTTC. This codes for CASSFWATTSYEQYF.

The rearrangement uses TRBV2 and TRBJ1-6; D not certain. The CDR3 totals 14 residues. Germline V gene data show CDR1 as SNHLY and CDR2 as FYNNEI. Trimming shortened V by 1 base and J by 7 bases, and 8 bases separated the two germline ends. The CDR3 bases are TGTGCCAGCAGTGAAGGGTCGAGAAATTCACCCCTCCACTTT. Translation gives CASSEGSRNSPLHF.

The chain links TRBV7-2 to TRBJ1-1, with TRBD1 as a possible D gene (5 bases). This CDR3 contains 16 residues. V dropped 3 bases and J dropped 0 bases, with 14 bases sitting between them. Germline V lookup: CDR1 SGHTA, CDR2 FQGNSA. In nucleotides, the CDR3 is TGTGCCAGCAGCTTCAGGGTACCTTACATGAACACTGAAGCTTTCTTT. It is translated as CASSFRVPYMNTEAFF. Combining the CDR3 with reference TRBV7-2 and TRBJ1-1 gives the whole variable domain GAGVSQSPSNKVTEKGKDVELRCDPISGHTALYWYRQSLGQGLEFLIYFQGNSAPDKSGLPSDRFSAERTGGSVSTLTIQRTQQEDSAVYLCASSFRVPYMNTEAFFGQGTRLTVV.